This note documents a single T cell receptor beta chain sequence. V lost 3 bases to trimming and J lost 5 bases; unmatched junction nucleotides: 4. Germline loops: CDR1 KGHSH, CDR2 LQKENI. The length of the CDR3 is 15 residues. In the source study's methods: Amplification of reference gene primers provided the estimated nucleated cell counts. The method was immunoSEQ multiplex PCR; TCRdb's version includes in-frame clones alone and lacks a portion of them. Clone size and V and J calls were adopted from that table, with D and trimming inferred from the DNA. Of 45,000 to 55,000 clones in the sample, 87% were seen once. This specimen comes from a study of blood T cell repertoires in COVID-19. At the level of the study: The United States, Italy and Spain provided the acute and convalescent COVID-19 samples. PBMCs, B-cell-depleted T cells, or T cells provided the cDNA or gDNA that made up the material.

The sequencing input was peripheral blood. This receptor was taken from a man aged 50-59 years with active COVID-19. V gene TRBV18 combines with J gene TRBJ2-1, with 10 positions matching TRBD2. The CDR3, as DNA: TGTGCCAGCTCACCGGGACTAGCGAAGGACAATGAGCAGTTCTTC. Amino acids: CASSPGLAKDNEQFF.